The following is a T cell receptor beta chain sequence with its context. In the original analysis: By means of reference gene primer amplification, nucleated cell counts were estimated. The method was immunoSEQ multiplex PCR; TCRdb's version includes in-frame clones alone and lacks a portion of them. V and J calls and clone size follow that table, whereas D and trimming were derived from the DNA. Of nearly 80,000 clones in the sample, 65% to 85% were seen once. This specimen belongs to a study of blood T cell repertoires in COVID-19. Study-level information: Samples came from the United States, Italy and Spain, spanning acute and convalescent COVID-19. Sample material is recorded as cDNA or gDNA derived from T cells, B-cell-depleted T cells, or PBMCs.

The CDR3 covers 14 residues. V shed 7 bases and J shed 4 bases, with 17 bases lying between them. Germline V lookup: CDR1 SQVTM, CDR2 ANQGSEA. This receptor was taken from a man aged 45-60 years with acute or convalescent COVID-19. Sequencing input: peripheral blood. The gene calls are TRBV29-1 and TRBJ2-1, with D perhaps matching TRBD2 (6 bases). Here the CDR3 reads CSAVRVGRYNEQFF. Here the CDR3 DNA reads TGCAGCGCCGTCCGGGTGGGGAGGTACAATGAGCAGTTCTTC.